The clone carrying this TCR beta chain was counted ten times or more. The antigen is unknown. The data were obtained in a study of T cells in Graves' hyperthyroidism and ophthalmopathy. Study-wide findings and caveats: Blood samples included most of the expanded thyroid clonotypes exceeding 0.001.

Researchers took RNA transcripts and amplified the TCR beta CDR3 regions from them. Initially, a first-round RT-PCR of the TCR CDR3 employed the HTBI primer set. TCRdb used MiXCR to reprocess the multiplex PCR reads, holding one entry per CDR3 protein. Seen here are 300,000 to 500,000 distinct CDR3 sequences, about 15% observed once, and the top ten hold around a third. Trimming took off 3 bases at V and 6 bases at J, with 23 bases between the two ends. Germline CDR1 reads KGHSH; CDR2 reads LQKENI. This CDR3 spans 17 amino acids. Graves' hyperthyroidism without ophthalmopathy progression within 18 months was termed stable. The hyperthyroidism was newly diagnosed and had lasted under 2 months; the patients were aged 18 to 65. Exclusions: uncontrolled infection, other autoimmune disease, pregnancy, lactation.

The V and J genes are TRBV18 and TRBJ1-1; D is perhaps TRBD1 (5 bases). The receptor's source is a woman in her 30s with Graves' hyperthyroidism. The sample was blood. The CDR3 protein is CASSPTLPSGTGAEAFF. The DNA of the CDR3 is TGTGCCAGCTCACCTACCCTCCCTTCTGGGACGGGGGCTGAAGCTTTCTTT.